This TCR beta chain was recorded in a study of T cell responses to AZD1222 COVID-19 vaccine. Study-wide background: The analysis combined second doses at about 4 or about 12 weeks. Notes on the study in general: Repertoire collection took place solely once the T cell response had peaked.

The length of the CDR3 is 14 residues. V shed 4 bases and J shed 4 bases, with 13 bases lying between them. From germline, CDR1 is MNHEY and CDR2 SMNVEV (reference sequence). Concerning this clone itself: Its antigen remains unknown.

Repertoires were generated with immunoSEQ multiplex PCR, while TCRdb's copy carries only in-frame clones and drops some. The data hold approximately 90,000 clones, with around nine tenths observed a single time. The chain is built from TRBV27 and TRBJ2-5, with unresolved D. The sample was peripheral blood, taken on day 0 of AZD1222 vaccination. The source of this sequence is an adult in good health. CDR3 amino acids: CASSSRNSGETQYF. CDR3 nucleotides: TGTGCCAGCAGTTCCCGGAACTCAGGAGAGACCCAGTACTTC.